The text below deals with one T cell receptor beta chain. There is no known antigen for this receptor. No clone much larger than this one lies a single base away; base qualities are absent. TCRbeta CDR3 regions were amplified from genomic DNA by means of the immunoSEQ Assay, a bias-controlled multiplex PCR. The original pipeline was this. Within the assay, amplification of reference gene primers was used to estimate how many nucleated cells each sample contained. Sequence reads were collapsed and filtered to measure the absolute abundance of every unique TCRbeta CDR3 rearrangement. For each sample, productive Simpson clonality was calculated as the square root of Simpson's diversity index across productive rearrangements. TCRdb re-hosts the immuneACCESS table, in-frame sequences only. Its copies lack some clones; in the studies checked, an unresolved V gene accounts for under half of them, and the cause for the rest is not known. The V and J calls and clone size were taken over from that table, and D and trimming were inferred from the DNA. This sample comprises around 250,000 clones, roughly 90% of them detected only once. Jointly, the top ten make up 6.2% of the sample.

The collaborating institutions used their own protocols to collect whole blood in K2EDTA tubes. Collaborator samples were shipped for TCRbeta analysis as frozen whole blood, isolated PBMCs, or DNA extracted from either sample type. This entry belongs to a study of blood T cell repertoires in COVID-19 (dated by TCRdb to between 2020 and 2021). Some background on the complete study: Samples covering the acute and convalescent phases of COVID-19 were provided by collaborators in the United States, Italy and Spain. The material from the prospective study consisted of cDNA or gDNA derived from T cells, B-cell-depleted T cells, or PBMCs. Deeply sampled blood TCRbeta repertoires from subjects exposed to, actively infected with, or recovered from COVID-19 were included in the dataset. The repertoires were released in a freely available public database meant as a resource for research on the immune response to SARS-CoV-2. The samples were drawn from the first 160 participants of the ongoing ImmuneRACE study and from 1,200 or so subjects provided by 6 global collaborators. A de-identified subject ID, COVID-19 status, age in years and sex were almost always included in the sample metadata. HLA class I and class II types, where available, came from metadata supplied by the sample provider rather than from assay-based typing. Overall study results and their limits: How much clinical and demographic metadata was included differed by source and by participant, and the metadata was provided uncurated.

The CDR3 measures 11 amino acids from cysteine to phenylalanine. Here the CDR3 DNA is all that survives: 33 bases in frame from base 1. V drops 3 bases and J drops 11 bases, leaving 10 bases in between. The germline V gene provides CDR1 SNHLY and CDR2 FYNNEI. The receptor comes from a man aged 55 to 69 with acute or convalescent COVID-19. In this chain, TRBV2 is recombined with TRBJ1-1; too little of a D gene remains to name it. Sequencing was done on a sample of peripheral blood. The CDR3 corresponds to CASSEGASAFF. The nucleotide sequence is TGTGCCAGCAGTGAGGGAGCGAGCGCTTTCTTT. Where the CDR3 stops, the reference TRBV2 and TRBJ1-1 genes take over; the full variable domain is EPEVTQTPSHQVTQMGQEVILRCVPISNHLYFYWYRQILGQKVEFLVSFYNNEISEKSEIFDDQFSVERPDGSNFTLKIRSTKLEDSAMYFCASSEGASAFFGQGTRLTVV.